The 8 T cell receptor beta chains below were found in one sample sequenced in a study of T-cell reconstitution after alpha-beta-depleted transplantation in children. Unique molecular identifiers were used to barcode this TCRbeta library. TCRdb independently ran MiXCR on the PCR reads; one entry per CDR3 protein. In the table there are some 550,000 distinct CDR3 sequences, around 23% of which are singletons. The sample was PBMCs, mostly from graft donor cells, taken 360 days after TCRalphabeta/CD19-depleted stem cell transplant. The receptor set was obtained from a boy less than two years old who had a stem cell transplant for acute myeloid leukemia, so the T cells may come from the graft donor.

The V and J genes are TRBV6-2 or TRBV6-3 and TRBJ1-4; maybe TRBD1 (5 bases). This CDR3 contains 18 residues. The germline V gene encodes CDR1 MNHEY and CDR2 SVGEGT. The V end lost 6 bases, the J end lost 5 bases, and 25 bases lay between the germline ends. The CDR3 DNA sequence: TGTGCCAGCAGCCCTCATAAGATCTACGGGGCGACGAATGAAAAACTGTTTTTT. Its protein product is CASSPHKIYGATNEKLFF.

In this sample, this clonotype turned up many times. This sequence joins TRBV21-1 and TRBJ2-7; the table names TRBD2, a call not compared with the DNA. TRBV21-1 is a pseudogene segment. The length of the CDR3 is 14 residues. CDR3 residues: CASSKGSGEDEQYV. The CDR3 region has the DNA TGTGCCAGCAGCAAGGGTAGCGGGGAAGACGAGCAGTACGTC.

The sample holds many counts of this clonotype. V usage is TRBV29-1 and J usage is TRBJ2-2, with 8 bases lining up with TRBD1. Unmatched junction bases numbered 5, after V lost 0 bases and J lost 5 bases. Germline lookup yields CDR1 SQVTM and CDR2 ANQGSEA. This CDR3 region has 15 residues. The CDR3 DNA reads TGCAGCGTTGAAGACCCCAGGGGGCATACCGGGGAGCTGTTTTTT. Translation: CSVEDPRGHTGELFF.

The V call is TRBV6-2 or TRBV6-3, the J call TRBJ2-3, with D uncertain. The CDR3 is made up of 17 amino acids. Germline-derived CDR1 and CDR2 are MNHEY and SVGEGT. V lost 2 bases, J lost 2 bases, and 17 bases lay in between. CDR3 sequence: CASSYPNPGHNTDTQYF. The CDR3 region has the DNA TGTGCCAGCAGTTACCCGAACCCCGGTCACAACACAGATACGCAGTATTTT.

This clonotype was seen a single time. The chain combines TRBV7-9 with TRBJ2-3, with TRBD1 identical over 7 bases. With 3 bases clipped from V and 2 bases from J, the junction kept 5 bases outside the gene matches. Per the germline V gene, CDR1 is SEHNR and CDR2 is FQNEAQ (reference sequence). This CDR3 region has 15 residues. The CDR3 coding sequence is TGTGCCAGCAGCTTTGAAGGGGGCGTCACAGATACGCAGTATTTT. Translated, it gives CASSFEGGVTDTQYF.

This clonotype was recorded at least ten times. J is TRBJ2-2 and V is TRBV12-3 or TRBV12-4, with TRBD1 matching over 8 bases. The CDR3 extends over 15 amino acids. Losses at the gene ends were 5 bases for V and 1 base for J; bases not matched to a gene: 3. CDR3 bases: TGTGCCAGCAGTCGGACAGGGAAGAACACCGGGGAGCTGTTTTTT. Amino acids: CASSRTGKNTGELFF.

This clonotype appeared a few times. The V and J genes are TRBV7-9 and TRBJ2-1, with D possibly matching TRBD1 (5 bases). V lost 5 bases and J lost 2, with 13 bases in between. The CDR3 is 15 amino acids. CDR1 is SEHNR and CDR2 is FQNEAQ in the germline V gene (reference sequence). The CDR3 DNA is TGTGCCAGCAGCCCATCAGGGTCAGCCTACAATGAGCAGTTCTTC. Its translation: CASSPSGSAYNEQFF.

This clonotype has more than one count but fewer than ten. V gene TRBV29-1 combines with J gene TRBJ1-1, with TRBD1 matching over 9 bases. Germline CDR1 and CDR2: SQVTM and ANQGSEA. This CDR3 is built from 12 residues. Trimming at V came to 8 bases and at J to 1 base, leaving 2 bases not matched to a gene. CDR3 residues: CSLGQGNTEAFF. As DNA, the CDR3 is TGCAGCTTGGGACAGGGGAACACTGAAGCTTTCTTT.